Reported below is one TCR beta chain. This sample is drawn from a study of OX40 agonist ivuxolimab in advanced cancers. Across the whole study: There were three patients with partial responses, one having hepatocellular carcinoma and two cutaneous melanoma.

Data came from immunoSEQ multiplex PCR; TCRdb stores just in-frame clones and leaves some out. This sample has about 140,000 clones, with 75% to 95% found just once. V lost 5 bases to trimming and J lost 3 bases, with 20 bases between them. This CDR3 is built from 17 residues. Germline loops: CDR1 SNHLY, CDR2 FYNNEI. This clonotype was sampled from an adult with an advanced solid tumor such as melanoma, head and neck, liver or kidney cancer. The chain links TRBV2 to TRBJ1-5; TRBD1 is a possible D gene (6 bases). Sequences were derived from CD4+ or CD8+ T cells sorted from blood, sampled in a trial of the OX40 agonist ivuxolimab. The DNA for the CDR3 is TGTGCCAGCAGTACGAACAGGGTCCCCTTATACAATCAGCCCCAGCATTTT. Translated, it gives CASSTNRVPLYNQPQHF.